This T cell receptor (beta chain) was retrieved from a study of T cells in Graves' hyperthyroidism and ophthalmopathy. Study-wide points: The blood repertoire included most of the expanded thyroid clonotypes above 0.001.

The CDR3 sequence is 13 residues long. The ends lost 5 bases at V and 7 bases at J; junction bases unmatched: 5. Germline CDR1 SGHAT, CDR2 FQNNGV. Researchers amplified the TCR beta CDR3 regions from RNA transcripts. The HTBI set primed first-round TCR CDR3 RT-PCR. In TCRdb, the multiplex PCR reads were re-called with MiXCR into one record per CDR3 protein. The sample consists of 500,000 to 700,000 distinct CDR3 sequences, over 15% of them appearing once. This clonotype was seen ten or more times. Its antigen is currently unknown. This chain links TRBV11-2 with TRBJ1-1; TRBD1 agrees at 9 bases. Sequences were obtained from blood. The receptor was derived from a woman between 18 and 29 years old with Graves' hyperthyroidism. The CDR3 is CASSRDRELEAFF. In DNA form, the CDR3 reads TGTGCCAGCAGCCGGGACAGGGAACTTGAAGCTTTCTTT.